Listed below are T cell receptor beta chains from one sample, sequenced in a study of control samples from healthy donors and cancer patients. The assay was immunoSEQ multiplex PCR, and TCRdb's table has in-frame clones only and misses some. Of about 20,000 clones listed, less than 90% are singletons. The sample was PBMCs. These receptors all stem from a woman aged 70-85 years with lung cancer. Each CDR3 is given with its conserved first and last residue. A D gene is named only where the DNA matches it firmly. Clone size is shown for a subset of rows, as once, few, many or a class of expanded clone.

TRBV13	NA	NA	TRBJ1-1	CASSLDLLWGTEAFF	TGTGCCAGCAGCTTAGATCTGTTATGGGGCACTGAAGCTTTCTTT
TRBV7-9	NA	TRBD1	TRBJ1-3	CASSPKGQVFSGNTIYF	TGTGCCAGCAGCCCGAAAGGACAGGTCTTCTCTGGAAACACCATATATTTT
TRBV5-4	NA	NA	TRBJ1-2	CASSSAKDYGYTF	TGTGCCAGCAGCTCGGCTAAGGACTATGGCTACACCTTC
TRBV5-1	NA	NA	TRBJ1-1	CASSAARANTEAFF	TGCGCCAGCAGCGCCGCTCGGGCGAACACTGAAGCTTTCTTT
TRBV30	NA	NA	TRBJ2-5	CAWTGNQETQYF	TGTGCCTGGACCGGGAACCAAGAGACCCAGTACTTC
TRBV7-8	few	TRBD2	TRBJ2-1	CASSLGLAGGPLFNEQFF	TGTGCCAGCAGCTTAGGACTAGCGGGAGGGCCTCTTTTCAATGAGCAGTTCTTC
TRBV5-1	NA	TRBD1	TRBJ1-1	CASRSDRGYSEAFF	TGCGCCAGCAGATCGGACAGGGGGTACAGTGAAGCTTTCTTT
TRBV27	NA	TRBD1	TRBJ1-6	CASSLSGQYSPLHF	TGTGCCAGCAGTTTATCGGGACAGTATTCACCCCTCCACTTT
TRBV4-3	once	NA	TRBJ2-2	CASSQDRAGTGELFF	TGCGCCAGCAGCCAAGATAGAGCAGGTACCGGGGAGCTGTTTTTT
TRBV3-1/TRBV3-2	NA	NA	TRBJ1-1	CASSTWTANTEAFF	TGTGCCAGCAGCACGTGGACAGCGAACACTGAAGCTTTCTTT
TRBV24-1	NA	NA	TRBJ1-2	CATSDQDYGYTF	TGTGCCACCAGTGATCAGGATTATGGCTACACCTTC
TRBV30	few	TRBD1	TRBJ2-5	CAWRGYPGQGAGETQYF	TGTGCCTGGAGGGGGTACCCGGGACAGGGGGCTGGGGAGACCCAGTACTTC
TRBV6-5	NA	NA	TRBJ2-7	CASSYQAAVSYEQYF	TGTGCCAGCAGTTACCAAGCCGCGGTTTCCTACGAGCAGTACTTC
TRBV18	NA	TRBD2	TRBJ2-3	CASSPVRSGSLEGTDTQYF	TGTGCCAGCTCACCTGTGAGGAGCGGGAGCCTGGAAGGTACAGATACGCAGTATTTT
TRBV12-3/TRBV12-4	NA	TRBD1	TRBJ1-2	CASSGTVNYGYTF	TGTGCCAGCAGTGGGACAGTGAACTATGGCTACACCTTC
TRBV9	NA	NA	TRBJ1-2	CASSASYGYTF	TGTGCCAGCAGCGCCAGCTATGGCTACACCTTC
TRBV7-8	NA	TRBD1	TRBJ2-2	CASSPSLDRGPQTGELFF	TGTGCCAGCAGCCCTTCCCTGGACAGGGGGCCACAGACCGGGGAGCTGTTTTTT
TRBV28	NA	TRBD1	TRBJ1-1	CASRPTGDTEAFF	TGTGCCAGCAGACCCACAGGGGACACTGAAGCTTTCTTT
TRBV2	once	NA	TRBJ1-6	CASSDGGGPVNSPLHF	TGTGCCAGCAGTGACGGGGGTGGGCCTGTTAATTCACCCCTCCACTTT
TRBV7-2	NA	NA	TRBJ2-7	CASSLDVYEQYF	TGTGCCAGCAGCTTAGATGTATACGAGCAGTACTTC
TRBV6-5	few	NA	TRBJ2-5	CASRRPRETQYF	TGTGCCAGCAGGCGACCTAGGGAGACCCAGTACTTC
TRBV7-9	NA	NA	TRBJ1-2	CASSLAMDSRDGYTF	TGTGCCAGCAGCTTAGCGATGGACAGTCGTGATGGCTACACCTTC
TRBV6-2/TRBV6-3	NA	NA	TRBJ2-2	CASSYQGLGRTGELFF	TGTGCCAGCAGTTATCAGGGGCTGGGGAGGACCGGGGAGCTGTTTTTT
TRBV5-8	NA	NA	TRBJ1-5	CASSGARDQPQHF	TGTGCCAGCAGCGGGGCAAGGGATCAGCCCCAGCATTTT
TRBV5-1	NA	NA	TRBJ1-1	CASSSAGGHTEAFF	TGCGCCAGCAGCTCAGCGGGGGGACACACTGAAGCTTTCTTT
TRBV15	NA	NA	TRBJ1-1	CATKEEGDRTEAFF	TGTGCCACCAAGGAGGAGGGAGATCGGACTGAAGCTTTCTTT
TRBV4-3	NA	TRBD2	TRBJ2-3	CASSQDKAGLAGDTDTQYF	TGCGCCAGCAGCCAAGATAAGGCTGGATTAGCGGGAGACACAGATACGCAGTATTTT
TRBV6-4	NA	NA	TRBJ2-3	CASSDQGSADTQYF	TGTGCCAGCAGTGACCAGGGCAGTGCAGATACGCAGTATTTT
TRBV28	NA	NA	TRBJ1-1	CASSFRTEAFF	TGTGCCAGCAGTTTCCGGACTGAAGCTTTCTTT
TRBV19	NA	TRBD1	TRBJ1-1	CASTGTVNTEAFF	TGTGCCAGCACGGGGACAGTGAACACTGAAGCTTTCTTT
TRBV3-1/TRBV3-2	few	NA	TRBJ1-1	CASSHTGSGEAFF	TGTGCCAGCAGCCACACAGGGAGTGGTGAAGCTTTCTTT
TRBV2	NA	NA	TRBJ2-1	CASSEFGNEQFF	TGTGCCAGCAGTGAATTTGGGAATGAGCAGTTCTTC
TRBV5-1	NA	NA	TRBJ2-1	CASSLESASSYNEQFF	TGCGCCAGCAGCTTGGAGTCAGCTAGCTCCTACAATGAGCAGTTCTTC
TRBV10-1	NA	NA	TRBJ2-1	CASTTFREQFF	TGCGCCAGCACCACATTCAGGGAGCAGTTCTTC
TRBV10-1	NA	TRBD1	TRBJ2-5	CASSGGQGVGETQYF	TGCGCCAGCAGTGGGGGACAGGGGGTCGGAGAGACCCAGTACTTC
TRBV30	NA	NA	TRBJ2-5	CAWSVGRSEYF	TGTGCCTGGAGTGTCGGACGGTCGGAGTACTTC
TRBV5-1	NA	NA	TRBJ1-1	CASSLGGGTEAFF	TGCGCCAGCAGCTTGGGGGGTGGCACTGAAGCTTTCTTT
TRBV7-2	NA	NA	TRBJ2-7	CASSFESTNEQYF	TGTGCCAGCAGCTTTGAGAGTACCAACGAGCAGTACTTC
TRBV19	NA	NA	TRBJ1-4	CASSDQGGGEKLFF	TGTGCCAGTAGTGATCAAGGGGGTGGTGAAAAACTGTTTTTT